One sample yielded the 29 T cell receptor beta chains listed below, sequenced in a study of blood T cell repertoires in COVID-19. Clones were read by immunoSEQ multiplex PCR, and TCRdb kept only the in-frame ones, dropping some. The data contain about 180,000 clones, around four fifths of them singletons. Sequencing was carried out using peripheral blood. These receptors all stem from a man aged 70-80 years with active or convalescent COVID-19.

This sequence joins TRBV9 and TRBJ2-2, with 7 bases lining up with TRBD1. V shed 4 bases and J 5 bases; nucleotides not matched to a gene: 5. Looked up from germline, CDR1 is SGDLS and CDR2 is YYNGEE. The CDR3 is 14 amino acids. The CDR3 bases are TGTGCCAGCAGCTTGTCACAGGGGACCGGGGAGCTGTTTTTT. Translation: CASSLSQGTGELFF.

This clone came up a few times. This chain joins TRBV30 and TRBJ1-4; a weak D match, TRBD1 (5 bases). The germline V gene encodes CDR1 GTSNPN and CDR2 SVGIG (reference sequence). The length of the CDR3 is 15 residues. Trimming removed 2 bases at V and 6 bases at J, with 16 bases between. CDR3 amino acids: CAWSFPGGRDEKLFF. CDR3 bases: TGTGCCTGGAGTTTCCCCGGGGGTCGGGATGAAAAACTGTTTTTT.

A few counts support this clone. V is TRBV12-3 or TRBV12-4 and J is TRBJ1-1; 10 positions agree with TRBD1. With 5 bases clipped from V and 7 bases from J, the junction kept 4 bases outside the gene matches. The CDR3 is 13 amino acids. The chain's CDR3 is CASSGDRGIEAFF. The DNA for the CDR3 is TGTGCCAGCAGTGGGGACAGGGGAATTGAAGCTTTCTTT.

Many counts were recorded for this clone. Other DNA sequences in this sample translate to the same CDR3. CDR3 coding DNA: TGTGCCAGCAGGCCTTCCGGGACAGGGCACTATGGCTACACCTTC. Translating gives CASRPSGTGHYGYTF. The chain carries TRBV2 and TRBJ1-2; the match to TRBD1 covers 9 bases. This CDR3 has 15 residues. The germline V gene encodes CDR1 SNHLY and CDR2 FYNNEI. Losses at the gene ends were 6 bases for V and 3 bases for J; bases not matched to a gene: 8.

The chain employs TRBV19 and TRBJ2-1, with a weak D call TRBD2 (5 bases). Trimming stripped 0 bases from V and 0 bases from J, with 9 bases between. Germline lookup yields CDR1 LNHDA and CDR2 SQIVND (reference sequence). The CDR3 totals 16 residues. The CDR3 coding sequence is TGTGCCAGTAGTATAGACCTGGCGGGCTCCTACAATGAGCAGTTCTTC. It is translated as CASSIDLAGSYNEQFF.

The V call is TRBV14, the J call TRBJ2-5; maybe TRBD2 (5 bases). The CDR3 has 14 residues. Between the trimmed V and J ends, which lost 4 bases and 7 bases, there was a span of 16 bases. CDR1 is SGHDN, CDR2 FVKESK, per germline. This CDR3 reads CASSLAVSDGTQYF. CDR3 nucleotides: TGTGCCAGCAGCCTAGCAGTTAGCGACGGGACCCAGTACTTC.

The chain carries TRBV18 and TRBJ1-2; 7 nucleotides match TRBD1. The germline CDR1 and CDR2 sequences are KGHSH and LQKENI. V shed 3 bases and J 6 bases; nucleotides not matched to a gene: 10. The CDR3 is 15 amino acids. The CDR3 protein is CASSPGTDGRNGYTF. The CDR3 DNA follows: TGTGCCAGCTCACCCGGGACAGATGGAAGAAATGGCTACACCTTC.

This chain links TRBV5-1 with TRBJ1-3, with unresolved D. Germline values: CDR1 SGHRS, CDR2 YFSETQ. Trimming removed 0 bases from V and 0 bases from J, with 10 bases in between. The CDR3 totals 16 residues. CDR3: CASSLGNSFSGNTIYF. CDR3 nucleotide sequence: TGCGCCAGCAGCTTGGGAAACAGTTTCTCTGGAAACACCATATATTTT.

The chain has TRBV12-2 and TRBJ2-5; the D call of TRBD1 is as the table states it, not checked on the DNA. TRBV12-2 is designated a pseudogene. CDR3 length: 14 amino acids. The DNA for the CDR3 is TGTGCAAGTCGCTTAGGGGACAGGTTCGAGGCCCAGTACTTC. This encodes CASRLGDRFEAQYF.

This chain links TRBV18 with TRBJ1-1; no clear D. Per the germline V gene, CDR1 is KGHSH and CDR2 is LQKENI. CDR3 length: 14 amino acids. V was clipped by 1 base and J by 2 bases, with 8 bases between them. In nucleotides, the CDR3 is TGTGCCAGCTCACCACGCGGATCAAACACTGAAGCTTTCTTT. Translated, it gives CASSPRGSNTEAFF.

The chain joins TRBV15 to TRBJ2-5, with D perhaps matching TRBD1 (6 bases). With 0 bases removed from V and 2 bases from J, the gap between germline ends came to 16 bases. The CDR3 has 17 residues. Looked up from germline, CDR1 is LNHNV and CDR2 is YYDKDF (reference sequence). The CDR3 DNA reads as TGTGCCACCAGCAGAGATCTAACAGGGTCAGGGCAAGAGACCCAGTACTTC. This translates into CATSRDLTGSGQETQYF. The full variable domain, rest sourced from reference TRBV15 and TRBJ2-5, is DAMVIQNPRYQVTQFGKPVTLSCSQTLNHNVMYWYQQKSSQAPKLLFHYYDKDFNNEADTPDNFQSRRPNTSFCFLDIRSPGLGDTAMYLCATSRDLTGSGQETQYFGPGTRLLVL.

The gene calls are TRBV5-1 and TRBJ1-1, with 7 bases fitting TRBD1. CDR3 length: 15 amino acids. Germline trimming cut 1 base from V and 1 base from J; bases unmatched to any gene: 4. The germline CDR1 and CDR2 sequences are SGHRS and YFSETQ. CDR3 DNA: TGCGCCAGCAGCTTGCCGGACAGGCCGAACACTGAAGCTTTCTTT. Translation: CASSLPDRPNTEAFF.

This clone was seen only a few times. As DNA, the CDR3 is TGTGCCAGTAGCCCTTCAACTAATGAAAAACTGTTTTTT. This translates into CASSPSTNEKLFF. The rearrangement uses TRBV19 and TRBJ1-4, with no clear D. The CDR3 spans 13 residues. Between the trimmed V and J ends, which lost 6 bases and 0 bases, there was a span of 5 bases. Per the germline V gene, CDR1 is LNHDA and CDR2 is SQIVND (reference sequence).

The V call is TRBV3-1 (or the pseudogene TRBV3-2), the J call TRBJ1-2; possible D gene TRBD1, 5 bases. Trimming left V 0 bases short and J 5 bases short, with 16 bases between. The germline CDR1 and CDR2 sequences are LGHDT and YNNKEL (reference sequence). The CDR3 is 16 amino acids. Here the CDR3 reads CASSQDIQAGIYGYTF. The CDR3 nucleotides read TGTGCCAGCAGCCAAGATATACAGGCAGGAATTTATGGCTACACCTTC.

The sample holds a few counts of this clone. V gene TRBV30 combines with J gene TRBJ1-6, with TRBD1 identical over 10 bases. Germline lookup yields CDR1 GTSNPN and CDR2 SVGIG (reference sequence). The V and J ends lost 5 bases and 8 bases, in that order; junction bases with no gene match: 3. This CDR3 has 13 residues. CDR3 bases: TGTGCCTGGTCCGGGACAGGGGATTCACCCCTCCACTTT. Translating gives CAWSGTGDSPLHF.

The rearrangement uses TRBV5-1 and TRBJ2-2, with TRBD1 identical over 8 bases. The CDR3 runs to 20 residues. CDR1 and CDR2 from the germline V gene are SGHRS and YFSETQ. Trimming cost V 1 base and J 4 bases; bases outside gene matches: 18. The CDR3 here is CASSLSGQGALVGGTGELFF. The CDR3 DNA reads as TGCGCCAGCAGCTTGTCAGGACAGGGAGCTTTGGTCGGCGGCACCGGGGAGCTGTTTTTT.

This clone has more than one count but fewer than ten. The CDR3 sequence: CATSDLQGTGRPNTEAFF. DNA for the CDR3: TGTGCCACCAGTGATTTGCAAGGGACAGGGCGTCCGAACACTGAAGCTTTCTTT. V usage is TRBV24-1 and J usage is TRBJ1-1; 9 nucleotides align to TRBD1. Germline V gives CDR1 KGHDR, CDR2 SFDVKD. The CDR3 contains 18 residues. Trimming removed 0 bases from V and 1 base from J; junction bases left unmatched: 8.

This clone has more than one count but fewer than ten. The chain links TRBV2 to TRBJ2-1; TRBD2 is a possible D gene (7 bases). This CDR3 is built from 14 residues. The V and J ends lost 6 bases and 8 bases respectively, with 17 bases between them. Germline assignment: CDR1 SNHLY and CDR2 FYNNEI. The CDR3: CASRPPGGGDEQFF. The CDR3 bases are TGTGCCAGCAGGCCCCCGGGGGGCGGCGATGAGCAGTTCTTC.

The chain links TRBV29-1 to TRBJ1-2, with 8 nucleotides matching TRBD1. The CDR3 extends over 14 amino acids. V lost 6 bases, J lost 3 bases, and 9 bases stayed unmatched. From germline, CDR1 is SQVTM and CDR2 ANQGSEA. The CDR3 reads CSVSTGDGYYGYTF. DNA of the CDR3: TGCAGCGTATCGACAGGGGATGGATACTATGGCTACACCTTC.

The chain has TRBV4-2 and TRBJ2-1, with 7 bases lining up with TRBD2. Germline V gives CDR1 LGHNA, CDR2 YNFKEQ. The trim removed 0 bases at V and 6 bases at J, leaving 20 bases unmatched. The CDR3 consists of 20 residues. CDR3 sequence (DNA): TGTGCCAGCAGCCAAGAGGGGCCGTCGGGGGAGGGCGGTTTTCGCAATGAGCAGTTCTTC. This codes for CASSQEGPSGEGGFRNEQFF.

The chain links TRBV19 to TRBJ1-2; D uncertain. Deletions cut 1 base from V and 1 base from J, with 4 bases between. CDR1 is LNHDA, CDR2 SQIVND, per germline (reference sequence). The CDR3 covers 13 residues. The chain's CDR3 is CASSIGYNYGYTF. The CDR3 DNA follows: TGTGCCAGTAGTATAGGCTATAACTATGGCTACACCTTC.

CDR3 loop: CASSPRDSGNSPLHF. CDR3 bases: TGTGCCAGCAGCCCAAGAGACAGTGGAAATTCACCCCTCCACTTT. V gene TRBV7-2 combines with J gene TRBJ1-6; possibly TRBD1 for D (5 bases). Germline V gene sequence: CDR1 SGHTA, CDR2 FQGNSA. V lost 5 bases and J 7 bases, leaving 15 bases between the germline ends. The CDR3 has 15 amino acids.

V gene TRBV5-1 combines with J gene TRBJ2-5; TRBD1 aligns across 8 bases. CDR1 SGHRS and CDR2 YFSETQ come from the germline V gene. The J segment lost 5 bases and the V segment lost 0 bases, leaving 9 bases of the junction unmatched. The CDR3 totals 16 residues. CDR3 nucleotides: TGCGCCAGCAGCTTGGTGCCGTCCACAGGGGGGGAGACCCAGTACTTC. Amino acid sequence: CASSLVPSTGGETQYF.

The chain carries TRBV9 and TRBJ1-1; 8 nucleotides line up with TRBD1. CDR1 and CDR2 from the germline V gene are SGDLS and YYNGEE. V was pared by 2 bases and J by 1 base, with 1 base of the junction left unmatched. The CDR3 is 14 residues long. The CDR3 reads CASSVGTGNTEAFF. CDR3 DNA: TGTGCCAGCAGCGTGGGGACAGGGAACACTGAAGCTTTCTTT. The complete variable domain, with remaining parts taken from reference TRBV9 and TRBJ1-1, reads DSGVTQTPKHLITATGQRVTLRCSPRSGDLSVYWYQQSLDQGLQFLIQYYNGEERAKGNILERFSAQQFPDLHSELNLSSLELGDSALYFCASSVGTGNTEAFFGQGTRLTVV.

The genes are TRBV11-2 and TRBJ1-1, with TRBD1 identical over 9 bases. The CDR3 length is 14 residues. V trimming: 1 base; J trimming: 4 bases; junction bases outside the gene matches: 1. Germline-derived CDR1 and CDR2 are SGHAT and FQNNGV. CDR3 in amino acids: CASSLGGQGTEAFF. DNA of the CDR3: TGTGCCAGCAGCTTAGGGGGACAGGGCACTGAAGCTTTCTTT.

The rearrangement joins TRBV5-6 to TRBJ2-3; 12 nucleotides agree with TRBD2. Germline loops: CDR1 SGHDT, CDR2 YYEEEE. There are 17 residues in the CDR3. V gave up 4 bases and J gave up 4 bases; unmatched junction bases: 10. The CDR3 nucleotides read TGTGCCAGCAGCCAGACTAGCGGGGGTGCGATGGCAGATACGCAGTATTTT. Amino acids: CASSQTSGGAMADTQYF.

The rearrangement uses TRBV3-1 (or the pseudogene TRBV3-2) and TRBJ2-6, with TRBD1 as a possible D gene (6 bases). Trimming pared 4 bases from V and 0 bases from J, leaving 19 bases between. CDR1 and CDR2 from the germline V gene are LGHDT and YNNKEL (reference sequence). CDR3 size: 19 residues. The CDR3 protein is CASSRPLAGVSSGANVLTF. CDR3 sequence (DNA): TGTGCCAGCAGCCGCCCGCTCGCAGGGGTCAGCTCTGGGGCCAACGTCCTGACTTTC.

Remarks on this clone: One junction end disagrees with the germline gene, perhaps due to a read error. This chain joins TRBV3-1 (or the pseudogene TRBV3-2) and TRBJ1-2, with 9 positions matching TRBD1. There are 16 residues in the CDR3. CDR1 is LGHDT and CDR2 is YNNKEL in the germline V gene (reference sequence). Here the CDR3 DNA reads TGTGCCAGCAGCAAAGATCCGGGACAGGGATCCTATGGCTACACCTTC. This encodes CASSKDPGQGSYGYTF.

The genes are TRBV11-2 and TRBJ2-3; possible D gene TRBD2, 5 bases. V lost 4 bases, J lost 2 bases, and 13 bases lay in between. The CDR3 is made up of 15 amino acids. Germline CDR1 SGHAT, CDR2 FQNNGV. CDR3 nucleotide sequence: TGTGCCAGCAGCTCCACGGGATACTCCACAGATACGCAGTATTTT. The encoded protein is CASSSTGYSTDTQYF.